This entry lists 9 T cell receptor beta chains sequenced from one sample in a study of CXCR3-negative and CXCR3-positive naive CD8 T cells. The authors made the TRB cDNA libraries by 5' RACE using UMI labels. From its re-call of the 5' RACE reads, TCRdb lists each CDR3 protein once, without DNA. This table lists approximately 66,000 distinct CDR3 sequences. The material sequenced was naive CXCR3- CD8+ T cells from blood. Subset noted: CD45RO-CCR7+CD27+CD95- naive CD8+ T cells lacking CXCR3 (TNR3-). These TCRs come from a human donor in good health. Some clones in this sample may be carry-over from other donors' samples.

Here the CDR3 reads CASSRPGAGASYEQYF. This chain links TRBV28 with TRBJ2-7. From germline, CDR1 is MDHEN and CDR2 SYDVKM. The CDR3 covers 16 residues.

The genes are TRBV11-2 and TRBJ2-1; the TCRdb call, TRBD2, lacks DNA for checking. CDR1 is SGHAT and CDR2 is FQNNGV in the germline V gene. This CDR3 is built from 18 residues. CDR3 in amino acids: CASSLEFTSGRAYNEQFF.

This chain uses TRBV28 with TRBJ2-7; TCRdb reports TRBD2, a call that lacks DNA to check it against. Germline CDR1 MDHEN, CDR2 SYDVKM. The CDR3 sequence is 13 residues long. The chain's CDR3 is CASMASLSHEQYF.

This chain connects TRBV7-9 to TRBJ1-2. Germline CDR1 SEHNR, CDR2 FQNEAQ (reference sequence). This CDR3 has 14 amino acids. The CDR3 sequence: CASSPEGPGDGYTF.

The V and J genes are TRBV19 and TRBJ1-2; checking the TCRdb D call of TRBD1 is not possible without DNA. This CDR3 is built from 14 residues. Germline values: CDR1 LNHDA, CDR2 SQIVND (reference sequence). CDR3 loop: CASSMQGDNYGYTF.

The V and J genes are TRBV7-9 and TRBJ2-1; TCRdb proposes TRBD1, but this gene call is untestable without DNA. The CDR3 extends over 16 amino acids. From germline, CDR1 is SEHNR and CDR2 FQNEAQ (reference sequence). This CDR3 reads CASSTRQGVSYNEQFF.

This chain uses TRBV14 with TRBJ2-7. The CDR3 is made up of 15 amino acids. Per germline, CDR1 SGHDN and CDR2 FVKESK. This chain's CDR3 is CASSQGVGTRYEQYF. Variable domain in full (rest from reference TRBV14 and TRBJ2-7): EAGVTQFPSHSVIEKGQTVTLRCDPISGHDNLYWYRRVMGKEIKFLLHFVKESKQDESGMPNNRFLAERTGGTYSTLKVQPAELEDSGVYFCASSQGVGTRYEQYFGPGTRLTVT.

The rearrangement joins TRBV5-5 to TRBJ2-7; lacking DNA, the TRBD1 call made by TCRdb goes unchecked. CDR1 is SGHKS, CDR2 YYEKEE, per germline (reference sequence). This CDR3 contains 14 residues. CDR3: CASSSWTGNYEQYF.

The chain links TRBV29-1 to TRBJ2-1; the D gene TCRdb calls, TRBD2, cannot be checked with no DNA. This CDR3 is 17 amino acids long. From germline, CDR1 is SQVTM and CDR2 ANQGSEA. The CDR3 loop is CSVVGAWEGAPYNEQFF.